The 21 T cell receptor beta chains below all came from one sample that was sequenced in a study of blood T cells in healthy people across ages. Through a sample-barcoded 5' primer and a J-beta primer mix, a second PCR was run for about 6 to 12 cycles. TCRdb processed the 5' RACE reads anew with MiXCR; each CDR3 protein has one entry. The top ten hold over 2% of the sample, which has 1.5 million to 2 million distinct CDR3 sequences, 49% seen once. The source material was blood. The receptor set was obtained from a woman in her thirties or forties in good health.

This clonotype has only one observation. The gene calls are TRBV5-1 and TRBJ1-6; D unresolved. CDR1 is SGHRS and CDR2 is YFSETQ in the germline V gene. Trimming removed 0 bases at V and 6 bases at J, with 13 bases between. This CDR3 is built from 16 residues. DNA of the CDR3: TGCGCCAGCAGCTTGGGGCTACTCAGCGCTAATTCACCCCTCCACTTT. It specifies CASSLGLLSANSPLHF.

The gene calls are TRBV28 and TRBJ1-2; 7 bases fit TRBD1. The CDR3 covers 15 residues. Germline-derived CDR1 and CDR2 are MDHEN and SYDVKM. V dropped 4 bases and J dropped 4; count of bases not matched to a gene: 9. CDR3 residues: CASSSPGQTIYGYTF. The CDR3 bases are TGTGCCAGCAGTTCTCCGGGACAGACGATCTATGGCTACACCTTC.

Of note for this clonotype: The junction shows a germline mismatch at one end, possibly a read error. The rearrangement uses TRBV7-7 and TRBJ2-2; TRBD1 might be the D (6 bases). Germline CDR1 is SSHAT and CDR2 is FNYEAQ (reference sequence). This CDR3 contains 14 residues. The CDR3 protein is CASSLTGNTGELFF. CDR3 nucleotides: TGTGCTAGCAGCTTGACAGGGAACACCGGGGAGCTGTTTTTT.

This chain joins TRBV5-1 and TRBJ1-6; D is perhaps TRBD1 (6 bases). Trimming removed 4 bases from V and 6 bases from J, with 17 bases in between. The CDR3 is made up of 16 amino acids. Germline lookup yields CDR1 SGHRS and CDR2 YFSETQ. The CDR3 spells CASSLAVAGVNSPLHF. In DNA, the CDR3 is TGCGCCAGCAGCCTGGCGGTTGCAGGGGTTAATTCACCCCTCCACTTT.

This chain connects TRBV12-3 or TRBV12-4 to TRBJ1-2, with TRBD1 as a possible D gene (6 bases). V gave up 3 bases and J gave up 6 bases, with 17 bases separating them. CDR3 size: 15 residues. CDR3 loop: CASSLGQQGVHGYTF. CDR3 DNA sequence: TGTGCCAGCAGTTTGGGACAACAGGGAGTGCATGGCTACACCTTC.

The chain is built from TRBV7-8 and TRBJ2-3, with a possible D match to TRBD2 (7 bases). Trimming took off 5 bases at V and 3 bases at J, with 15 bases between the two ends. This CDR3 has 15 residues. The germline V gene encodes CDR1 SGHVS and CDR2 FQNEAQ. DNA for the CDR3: TGTGCCAGCAGCCCAAGGGGGGGGGAGACAGATACGCAGTATTTT. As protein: CASSPRGGETDTQYF.

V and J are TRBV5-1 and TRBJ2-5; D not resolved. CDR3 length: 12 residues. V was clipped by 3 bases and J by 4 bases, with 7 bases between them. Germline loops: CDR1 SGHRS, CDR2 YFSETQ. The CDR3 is CASSSKLETQYF. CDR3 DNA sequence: TGCGCCAGCAGCTCTAAATTAGAGACCCAGTACTTC.

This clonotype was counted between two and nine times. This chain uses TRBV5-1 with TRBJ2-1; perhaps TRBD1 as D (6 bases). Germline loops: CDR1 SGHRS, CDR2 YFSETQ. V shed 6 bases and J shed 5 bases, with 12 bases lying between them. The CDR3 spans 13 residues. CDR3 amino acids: CASTGRGNNEQFF. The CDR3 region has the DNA TGCGCCAGCACGGGCAGGGGAAACAATGAGCAGTTCTTC.

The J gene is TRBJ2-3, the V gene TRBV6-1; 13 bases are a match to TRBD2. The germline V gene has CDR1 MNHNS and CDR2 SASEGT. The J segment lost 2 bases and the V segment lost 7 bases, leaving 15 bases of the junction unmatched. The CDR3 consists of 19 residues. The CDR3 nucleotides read TGTGCCAGCAACCCCGGGACTAGCGGGGTGGCCACCTACACAGATACGCAGTATTTT. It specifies CASNPGTSGVATYTDTQYF.

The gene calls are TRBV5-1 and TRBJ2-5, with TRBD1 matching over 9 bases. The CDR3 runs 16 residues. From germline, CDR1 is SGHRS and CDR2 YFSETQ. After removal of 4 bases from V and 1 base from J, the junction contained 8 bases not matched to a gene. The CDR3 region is CASSPTTGGSQETQYF. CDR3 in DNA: TGCGCCAGCAGCCCAACGACAGGGGGTAGCCAAGAGACCCAGTACTTC.

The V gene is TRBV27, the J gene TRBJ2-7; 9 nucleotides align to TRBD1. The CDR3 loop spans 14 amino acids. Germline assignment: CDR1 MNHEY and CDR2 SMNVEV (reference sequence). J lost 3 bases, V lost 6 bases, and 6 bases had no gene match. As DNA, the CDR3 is TGTGCCAGCAGACTGGGACAGGGAAACTACGAGCAGTACTTC. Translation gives CASRLGQGNYEQYF.

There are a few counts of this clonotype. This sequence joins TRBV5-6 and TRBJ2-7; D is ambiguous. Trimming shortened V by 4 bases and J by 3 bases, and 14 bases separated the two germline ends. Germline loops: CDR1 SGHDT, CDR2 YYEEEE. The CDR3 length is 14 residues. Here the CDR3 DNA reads TGTGCCAGCAGCCGAAATTTCGACCACTACGAGCAGTACTTC. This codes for CASSRNFDHYEQYF.

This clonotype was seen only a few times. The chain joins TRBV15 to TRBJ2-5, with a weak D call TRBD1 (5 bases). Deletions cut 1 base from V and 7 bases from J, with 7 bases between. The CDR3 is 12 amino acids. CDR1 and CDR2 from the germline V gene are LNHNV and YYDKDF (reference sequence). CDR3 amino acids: CATSRAQGTQYF. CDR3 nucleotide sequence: TGTGCCACCAGCAGAGCCCAGGGGACCCAGTACTTC.

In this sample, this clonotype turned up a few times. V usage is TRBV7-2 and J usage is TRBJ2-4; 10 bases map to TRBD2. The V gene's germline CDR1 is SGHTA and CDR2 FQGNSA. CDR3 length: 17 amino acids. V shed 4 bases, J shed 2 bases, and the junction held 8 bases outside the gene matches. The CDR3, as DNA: TGTGCCAGCAGCTCTGATCCTAGCGGGGGATCCAAAAACATTCAGTACTTC. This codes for CASSSDPSGGSKNIQYF.

DNA for the CDR3: TGTGCCAGCATTAAGGTCAGGGGGACTGGGGCCAACGTCCTGACTTTC. This gives the protein CASIKVRGTGANVLTF. This chain uses TRBV28 with TRBJ2-6; 7 bases fit TRBD1. Germline values: CDR1 MDHEN, CDR2 SYDVKM. The CDR3 contains 16 residues. Trimming cost V 7 bases and J 2 bases; bases outside gene matches: 8.

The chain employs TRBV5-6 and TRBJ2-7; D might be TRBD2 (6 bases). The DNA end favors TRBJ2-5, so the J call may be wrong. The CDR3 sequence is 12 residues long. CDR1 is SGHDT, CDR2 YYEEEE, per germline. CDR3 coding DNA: TGTGCCAGCAGCTTTCGGGGGAAGACCCAGTACTTC. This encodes CASSFRGKTQYF.

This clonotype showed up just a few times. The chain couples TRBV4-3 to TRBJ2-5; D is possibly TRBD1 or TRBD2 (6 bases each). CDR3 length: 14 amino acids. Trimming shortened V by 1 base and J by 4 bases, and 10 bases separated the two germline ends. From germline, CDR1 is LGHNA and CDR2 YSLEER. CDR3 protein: CASSQAKGGETQYF. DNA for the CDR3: TGCGCCAGCAGCCAAGCAAAGGGGGGAGAGACCCAGTACTTC.

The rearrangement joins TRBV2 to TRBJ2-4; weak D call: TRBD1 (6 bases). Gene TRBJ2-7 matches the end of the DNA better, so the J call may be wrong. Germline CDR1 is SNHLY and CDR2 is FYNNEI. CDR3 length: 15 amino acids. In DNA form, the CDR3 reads TGTGCCAGCAGCGAACCCGGTACAGGGAACTACGAGCAGTACTTC. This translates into CASSEPGTGNYEQYF.

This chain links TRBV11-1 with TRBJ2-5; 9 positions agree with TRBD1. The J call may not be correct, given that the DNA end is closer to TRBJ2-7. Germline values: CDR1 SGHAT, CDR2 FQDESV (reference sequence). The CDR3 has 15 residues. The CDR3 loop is CASKRTGALFDEQYF. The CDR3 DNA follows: TGTGCCAGCAAGAGGACAGGGGCCCTCTTCGACGAGCAGTACTTC.

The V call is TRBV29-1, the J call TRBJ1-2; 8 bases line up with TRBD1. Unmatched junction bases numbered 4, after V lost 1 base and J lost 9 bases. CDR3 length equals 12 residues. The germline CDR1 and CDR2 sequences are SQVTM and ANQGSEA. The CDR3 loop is CSVEAGGTSYTF. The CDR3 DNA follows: TGCAGCGTTGAAGCAGGGGGCACTAGCTACACCTTC.

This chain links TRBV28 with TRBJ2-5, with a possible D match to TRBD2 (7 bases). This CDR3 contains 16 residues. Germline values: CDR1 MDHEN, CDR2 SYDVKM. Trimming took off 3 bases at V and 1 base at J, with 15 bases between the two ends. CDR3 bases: TGTGCCAGCAGTTTTCAGAGGGGGGGCATCCAAGAGACCCAGTACTTC. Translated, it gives CASSFQRGGIQETQYF.